These 27 T cell receptor beta chains share one sample of origin, sequenced in a study of shared clonotypes between healthy human individuals. Repertoires were generated with immunoSEQ multiplex PCR, while TCRdb's copy carries only in-frame clones and drops some. The table has over a million clones, approximately 72% seen once. Sample: memory CD4+ T cells sorted from blood. Indicated subset: CD45RA-negative fraction. The receptors were sampled from a man younger than 35 in good health.

The chain recombines TRBV5-1 with TRBJ2-7; D unclear. V gave up 0 bases and J gave up 5 bases, with 6 bases separating them. The CDR3 is 12 amino acids. The germline gives CDR1 SGHRS, CDR2 YFSETQ. CDR3: CASSLVADEQYF. CDR3 nucleotide sequence: TGCGCCAGCAGCTTGGTTGCGGACGAGCAGTACTTC.

The table lists this clone with a count of one. The J gene is TRBJ1-1, the V gene TRBV5-4; D possibly corresponds to TRBD1 (6 bases). This CDR3 is 16 amino acids long. V was pared by 2 bases and J by 0 bases, with 14 bases between. Germline V lookup: CDR1 SGHNT, CDR2 YYREEE (reference sequence). The CDR3: CASSLLSGVVNTEAFF. CDR3 nucleotides: TGTGCCAGCAGCTTACTATCAGGGGTGGTGAACACTGAAGCTTTCTTT.

This chain joins TRBV5-1 and TRBJ2-3; D is ambiguous. This CDR3 region has 14 residues. Germline-derived CDR1 and CDR2 are SGHRS and YFSETQ. V lost 4 bases to trimming and J lost 2 bases, with 11 bases between them. The DNA for the CDR3 is TGCGCCAGCAGCCTCCGTGGGTTCACAGATACGCAGTATTTT. This gives the protein CASSLRGFTDTQYF.

The V and J genes are TRBV11-2 and TRBJ2-3; no reliable D call. The ends were cut back, 5 bases at V and 0 bases at J, with 9 bases in the middle. Germline-derived CDR1 and CDR2 are SGHAT and FQNNGV. The CDR3 has 14 amino acids. The CDR3 loop reads CASSRLTSTDTQYF. The CDR3 nucleotides read TGTGCCAGCAGCCGCTTGACAAGCACAGATACGCAGTATTTT.

The chain carries TRBV4-3 and TRBJ2-7; maybe TRBD1 (6 bases). The germline gives CDR1 LGHNA, CDR2 YSLEER. V lost 0 bases to trimming and J lost 3 bases, with 15 bases between them. CDR3 length: 16 residues. For the CDR3, the DNA is TGCGCCAGCAGCCAAGATATAACAGGGTCATTCTACGAGCAGTACTTC. The encoded protein is CASSQDITGSFYEQYF.

V usage is TRBV7-9 and J usage is TRBJ2-7; TRBD2 aligns across 7 bases. The CDR3 totals 9 residues. J was trimmed by 12 bases and V by 11 bases; bases with no gene match: 7. CDR1 and CDR2 (germline): SEHNR, FQNEAQ (reference sequence). The DNA of the CDR3 is TGTGCCCCCAAGGGAGGGAGGTACTTC. Translated, it gives CAPKGGRYF.

This clone was observed a single time. The V and J genes are TRBV30 and TRBJ1-1; the match to TRBD1 covers 7 bases. Trimming cost V 5 bases and J 7 bases; bases outside gene matches: 13. The CDR3 is 14 amino acids. The germline V gene encodes CDR1 GTSNPN and CDR2 SVGIG (reference sequence). The DNA for the CDR3 is TGTGCCTGGGTTCGACAGGGAGGGATCGGTGAAGCTTTCTTT. Its translation: CAWVRQGGIGEAFF.

This clone was detected only once. The V call is TRBV27, the J call TRBJ2-7; 8 nucleotides agree with TRBD1. This CDR3 contains 14 residues. The germline gives CDR1 MNHEY, CDR2 SMNVEV (reference sequence). Trimming took 8 bases from V and 2 from J; bases not matched to a gene: 8. In DNA form, the CDR3 reads TGTGCCAGCCCCATTATGGGACAGGCCTACGAGCAGTACTTC. It yields the protein CASPIMGQAYEQYF.

The gene calls are TRBV18 and TRBJ1-4, with D possibly being TRBD1 (5 bases). V dropped 6 bases and J dropped 3 bases, with 14 bases sitting between them. The length of the CDR3 is 15 residues. Per germline, CDR1 KGHSH and CDR2 LQKENI. CDR3 amino acids: CASSLTGAPNEKLFF. The CDR3 bases are TGTGCCAGCTCCCTGACTGGGGCACCTAATGAAAAACTGTTTTTT.

As for this clone: Since a much larger clone is just one base distant, this may be a read error. Different DNA sequences within this sample yield the same CDR3. The V call is TRBV28, the J call TRBJ2-5; 11 bases fit TRBD2. Germline V CDR1 and CDR2: MDHEN, SYDVKM. V lost 2 bases to trimming and J lost 2 bases; unmatched junction nucleotides: 1. The CDR3 runs 15 residues. As DNA, the CDR3 is TGTGCCAGCAGTTTAACTAGCGGGGGACAAGAGACCCAGTACTTC. It specifies CASSLTSGGQETQYF. Using reference TRBV28 and TRBJ2-5 for the parts outside the CDR3, the full variable domain is DVKVTQSSRYLVKRTGEKVFLECVQDMDHENMFWYRQDPGLGLRLIYFSYDVKMKEKGDIPEGYSVSREKKERFSLILESASTNQTSMYLCASSLTSGGQETQYFGPGTRLLVL.

CDR3 sequence: CASSFGGQETQYF. The CDR3, as DNA: TGCGCCAGCAGCTTTGGAGGCCAAGAGACCCAGTACTTC. The chain joins TRBV10-2 to TRBJ2-5; TRBD2 might be the D (5 bases). Trimming pared 6 bases from V and 1 base from J, leaving 9 bases between. This CDR3 comprises 13 residues. CDR1 WSHSY and CDR2 SAAADI come from the germline V gene.

The V and J genes are TRBV4-1 and TRBJ2-7; D may correspond to TRBD1 or TRBD2 (5 bases each). Trimming shortened V by 1 base and J by 4 bases, and 5 bases separated the two germline ends. The CDR3 is 12 amino acids. Germline CDR1 and CDR2: MGHRA and YSYEKL. The chain's CDR3 is CASSQGGYEQYF. CDR3 in DNA: TGCGCCAGCAGCCAAGGGGGGTACGAGCAGTACTTC.

This clone has a handful of counts. The chain employs TRBV6-5 and TRBJ2-5, with D possibly matching TRBD2 (6 bases). V lost 0 bases to trimming and J lost 6 bases, with 8 bases between them. Germline V gene data show CDR1 as MNHEY and CDR2 as SVGAGI. CDR3 length: 13 amino acids. The CDR3 loop is CASSYSRGKTQYF. The CDR3 DNA reads as TGTGCCAGCAGTTACTCCCGGGGGAAGACCCAGTACTTC.

This clone was seen at least ten times. The V and J genes are TRBV6-5 and TRBJ2-1; a possible D gene is TRBD1 (5 bases). The CDR3 covers 12 residues. Trimming cost V 5 bases and J 6 bases, with 8 bases left between them. Germline V CDR1 and CDR2: MNHEY, SVGAGI. CDR3 bases: TGTGCCAGCAGTCAGGGTACCAATGAGCAGTTCTTC. This translates into CASSQGTNEQFF.

V is TRBV6-1 and J is TRBJ1-1; a possible D gene is TRBD1 (5 bases). The CDR3 is made up of 16 amino acids. V was shortened by 0 bases and J by 11 bases, with 22 bases between the two germline ends. Germline values: CDR1 MNHNS, CDR2 SASEGT. The DNA of the CDR3 is TGTGCCAGCAGTGAAGCGTTCGGGGGACGGGCTCTTAGTGCTTTCTTT. This encodes CASSEAFGGRALSAFF.

This clone turned up a few times. V is TRBV23-1 and J is TRBJ2-3; 7 bases fit TRBD2. TRBV23-1 is an ORF; its function is uncertain. Trimming at V came to 7 bases and at J to 0 bases, leaving 13 bases not matched to a gene. The length of the CDR3 is 17 residues. The CDR3 region has the DNA TGCGCCAGCACCCCCACGTCCGGGACTATTAGCACAGATACGCAGTATTTT. Its translation is CASTPTSGTISTDTQYF.

The chain employs TRBV28 and TRBJ1-1, with unresolved D. The germline CDR1 and CDR2 sequences are MDHEN and SYDVKM. The ends were cut back, 3 bases at V and 1 base at J, with 15 bases in the middle. This CDR3 has 16 amino acids. The CDR3 coding sequence is TGTGCCAGCAGTTTGTCCTTCTACAGCCCGAACACTGAAGCTTTCTTT. This encodes CASSLSFYSPNTEAFF. The full variable domain, with the rest looked up from reference TRBV28 and TRBJ1-1, is DVKVTQSSRYLVKRTGEKVFLECVQDMDHENMFWYRQDPGLGLRLIYFSYDVKMKEKGDIPEGYSVSREKKERFSLILESASTNQTSMYLCASSLSFYSPNTEAFFGQGTRLTVV.

The chain couples TRBV28 to TRBJ2-7, with D possibly being TRBD1 (6 bases). Trimming stripped 4 bases from V and 2 bases from J, with 21 bases between. Germline V gene lookup returns CDR1 MDHEN and CDR2 SYDVKM. This CDR3 comprises 17 residues. The CDR3 bases are TGTGCCAGCAGTTCCGACCCCTACAGGGAAGGGACCTACGAGCAGTACTTC. Translated, it gives CASSSDPYREGTYEQYF. The variable domain in full, with the rest retrieved from reference TRBV28 and TRBJ2-7, is DVKVTQSSRYLVKRTGEKVFLECVQDMDHENMFWYRQDPGLGLRLIYFSYDVKMKEKGDIPEGYSVSREKKERFSLILESASTNQTSMYLCASSSDPYREGTYEQYFGPGTRLTVT.

V gene TRBV6-1 combines with J gene TRBJ2-3; D remains ambiguous. The CDR3 spans 13 residues. Germline lookup yields CDR1 MNHNS and CDR2 SASEGT. V lost 4 bases and J 5 bases, leaving 10 bases between the germline ends. Here the CDR3 reads CASSGASGDTQYF. The DNA for the CDR3 is TGTGCCAGCAGTGGGGCCTCCGGAGATACGCAGTATTTT.

The gene calls are TRBV27 and TRBJ2-5; D possibly corresponds to TRBD1 (5 bases). Gene TRBJ2-7 matches the end of the DNA better, so the J call may be wrong. The CDR3 loop spans 14 amino acids. Germline assignment: CDR1 MNHEY and CDR2 SMNVEV (reference sequence). The CDR3: CASSLNRLSYEQYF. CDR3 coding DNA: TGTGCCAGCAGTTTAAACAGGTTATCCTACGAGCAGTACTTC.

As for this clone: Other DNA variants within this sample encode the same CDR3. The chain recombines TRBV18 with TRBJ1-5, with 9 bases fitting TRBD1. Germline V gene lookup returns CDR1 KGHSH and CDR2 LQKENI. There are 14 residues in the CDR3. The V segment lost 5 bases and the J segment 4 bases; nucleotides outside the gene matches: 3. CDR3 sequence (DNA): TGTGCCAGCTCATCGGACAGGGGTAATCAGCCCCAGCATTTT. It specifies CASSSDRGNQPQHF.

J is TRBJ2-7 and V is TRBV19; 9 positions agree with TRBD1. Germline V gene sequence: CDR1 LNHDA, CDR2 SQIVND (reference sequence). Losses at the gene ends were 10 bases for V and 1 base for J; bases not matched to a gene: 8. This CDR3 has 14 amino acids. CDR3 region: CATQGQGTSYEQYF. Here the CDR3 DNA reads TGTGCCACCCAGGGACAGGGTACTTCCTACGAGCAGTACTTC.

This sequence joins TRBV10-1 and TRBJ2-5; 15 positions agree with TRBD2. V trimming: 6 bases; J trimming: 5 bases; junction bases outside the gene matches: 4. This CDR3 comprises 15 residues. Germline assignment: CDR1 WNHNN and CDR2 SYGVQD (reference sequence). The CDR3 here is CASSEGTSGRETQYF. DNA for the CDR3: TGCGCCAGCAGCGAAGGGACTAGCGGGAGGGAGACCCAGTACTTC.

This clone has only one observation. The chain is built from TRBV7-2 and TRBJ2-1; D might be TRBD1 or TRBD2, each matching 7 bases. The CDR3 runs to 15 residues. With 5 bases removed from V and 3 bases from J, the gap between germline ends came to 14 bases. Germline CDR1 is SGHTA and CDR2 is FQGNSA. The CDR3: CASSPGGGLYNEQFF. The CDR3 DNA is TGTGCCAGCAGCCCAGGGGGAGGGCTCTACAATGAGCAGTTCTTC.

The V call is TRBV9, the J call TRBJ2-2; no reliable D call. This CDR3 has 14 amino acids. The germline V gene has CDR1 SGDLS and CDR2 YYNGEE. Trimming pared 0 bases from V and 4 bases from J, leaving 7 bases between. This CDR3 reads CASSVGWGTGELFF. The CDR3 coding sequence is TGTGCCAGCAGCGTAGGGTGGGGCACCGGGGAGCTGTTTTTT.

The chain employs TRBV7-2 and TRBJ2-3; no clear D gene. CDR3 length: 13 amino acids. Trimming removed 3 bases from V and 6 bases from J, with 10 bases in between. Germline-derived CDR1 and CDR2 are SGHTA and FQGNSA. For the CDR3, the DNA is TGTGCCAGCAGCTTGTCTCCCTTCGATACGCAGTATTTT. As protein: CASSLSPFDTQYF.

The V gene is TRBV29-1, the J gene TRBJ1-2; D remains ambiguous. Germline CDR1 and CDR2: SQVTM and ANQGSEA. Trimming removed 0 bases from V and 7 bases from J, with 12 bases in between. The CDR3 extends over 13 amino acids. CDR3 sequence reads: CSVEDRGGLGYTF. The CDR3 DNA is TGCAGCGTTGAAGATAGAGGCGGCCTTGGCTACACCTTC.